This note documents a single T cell receptor (beta chain) sequence. This record belongs to a study of blood T cell repertoires in COVID-19. Study information: The United States, Italy and Spain were the sources of the acute and convalescent COVID-19 samples.

Original data processing: Reference gene primer amplification gave estimated nucleated cell counts. Measured with immunoSEQ multiplex PCR; TCRdb has only the in-frame clones, and not every one. Clone size and the V and J calls come from that table; the DNA yielded D and trimming. The sample carries 380,000 or so clones, more than 80% recorded once. Germline V gene sequence: CDR1 SGHAT, CDR2 FQNNGV. CDR3 length equals 13 residues. V gave up 2 bases and J gave up 5 bases, with 9 bases separating them. The specimen sequenced was peripheral blood. The chain combines TRBV11-2 with TRBJ1-2, with D hard to call. The TCR originated in a man in his forties or fifties with acute or convalescent COVID-19. CDR3 coding DNA: TGTGCCAGCAGCTTATATCGCAGATATGGCTACACCTTC. Amino acids: CASSLYRRYGYTF. The full variable domain, rest sourced from reference TRBV11-2 and TRBJ1-2, is EAGVAQSPRYKIIEKRQSVAFWCNPISGHATLYWYQQILGQGPKLLIQFQNNGVVDDSQLPKDRFSAERLKGVDSTLKIQPAKLEDSAVYLCASSLYRRYGYTFGSGTRLTVV.